These T cell receptor beta chains were read from a single sample in a study of T cells in Graves' hyperthyroidism and ophthalmopathy. MiXCR, run by TCRdb on the multiplex PCR reads, gives a single entry per CDR3 protein. The table has about 700,000 distinct CDR3 sequences, 45% seen once. The sequencing sample was made of peripheral blood or thyroid tissue (not recorded which). The receptors come from an adult man with Graves' disease, either hyperthyroidism or ophthalmopathy (not recorded which). Both conserved end residues are part of each CDR3. The D gene is left open where the match is weak. Some rows mark clone size as missing; the rest say once, few, many or name a class of expanded clone.

>-|many|TRBV7-8|TRBJ1-4
TGTGCCAGCAGTTGGGAGGGGCTGGGTAATGAAAAACTGTTTTTT
CASSWEGLGNEKLFF
>-|-|TRBV25-1|TRBJ1-1
TGTGCCAGCAGTGCAGGGGTAACCACTGAAGCTTTCTTT
CASSAGVTTEAFF
>-|-|TRBV9|TRBJ1-1
TGTGCCAGCAGCCACTGGGGGAGGCCTGAAGCTTTCTTT
CASSHWGRPEAFF
>-|many|TRBV25-1|TRBJ2-6
TGTGCCAGCAGTCCCTACTCTGGGGCCAACGTCCTGACTTTC
CASSPYSGANVLTF
>TRBD2|-|TRBV7-9|TRBJ2-5
TGTGCCAGCAGCTTAGGGGCTAGCGGGCCTTGGGAGACCCAGTACTTC
CASSLGASGPWETQYF
>-|-|TRBV6-9|TRBJ2-5
TGTGCCAGCAGTTTATTGTTTGGGAGACACCAAGAGACCCAGTACTTC
CASSLLFGRHQETQYF
>-|-|TRBV6-1|TRBJ1-2
TGTGCCAGCAGTTGGGACCCTAACTATGGCTACACCTTC
CASSWDPNYGYTF
>-|-|TRBV24-1|TRBJ2-2
TGTGCCACCAGTGATTTTATTGGGGATTCGAACACCGGGGAGCTGTTTTTT
CATSDFIGDSNTGELFF
>-|-|TRBV7-2|TRBJ1-1
TGTGCCAGCAGCCCCGATTTCTCTGAAGCTTTCTTT
CASSPDFSEAFF
>-|many|TRBV9|TRBJ1-1
TGTGCCAGCAGCGCGGTAATGAACACTGAAGCTTTCTTT
CASSAVMNTEAFF
>-|many|TRBV29-1|TRBJ1-4
TGCAGCGTTCCAACCGGGACCGTTAATGAAAAACTGTTTTTT
CSVPTGTVNEKLFF
>-|-|TRBV7-8|TRBJ1-4
TGTGCCAGCAGCTTAGATCCAACAACTAATGAAAAACTGTTTTTT
CASSLDPTTNEKLFF
>-|-|TRBV19|TRBJ2-7
TGTGCCAGTAATGACCGGCGTCGGGGATTCTACGAGCAGTACTTC
CASNDRRRGFYEQYF
>-|few|TRBV9|TRBJ2-5
TGTGCCAGCAGCTCCCGTGGCGCTCAAGAGACCCAGTACTTC
CASSSRGAQETQYF
>TRBD1|few|TRBV29-1|TRBJ1-2
TGCAGCGTTGAAGATCCAGGGGGTCGTGGCTACACCTTC
CSVEDPGGRGYTF
>-|many|TRBV7-3|TRBJ1-1
TGTGCCAGCAGCGCAGGGGTTAGCACTGAAGCTTTCTTT
CASSAGVSTEAFF
>-|-|TRBV7-8|TRBJ1-1
TGTGCCAGCACCCAGGGACAAATCATGAACACTGAAGCTTTCTTT
CASTQGQIMNTEAFF
>TRBD1|-|TRBV19|TRBJ1-4
TGTGCCAGTAGACCCGGGACAGGGGGTAATGAAAAACTGTTTTTT
CASRPGTGGNEKLFF
>TRBD2|-|TRBV5-1|TRBJ2-7
TGCGCCAGCAGCTACTCTCCGGGACTAGCGAGCTACTACGAGCAGTACTTC
CASSYSPGLASYYEQYF
>-|-|TRBV7-2|TRBJ1-4
TGTGCCAGCAGCAAGGGGTCCGCAACTAATGAAAAACTGTTTTTT
CASSKGSATNEKLFF
>TRBD1|-|TRBV14|TRBJ1-4
TGTGCCAGCAGTTGGGGGACAGGGAACGAAAAACTGTTTTTT
CASSWGTGNEKLFF
>-|few|TRBV7-9|TRBJ2-7
TGTGCCAGCAGCCTAGGGGGGAGGCACTACGAGCAGTACTTC
CASSLGGRHYEQYF
>-|many|TRBV6-1|TRBJ2-7
TGTGCCAGCAGTGAAAAGGGGTCCTACGAGCAGTACTTC
CASSEKGSYEQYF
>-|-|TRBV15|TRBJ1-2
TGTGCCACCAGCAAAGGGATTAACTATGGCTACACCTTC
CATSKGINYGYTF
>TRBD1|many|TRBV7-2|TRBJ2-5
TGTGCCAGCAGACGCGACAGGGGATCAGAGACCCAGTACTTC
CASRRDRGSETQYF
>TRBD1|many|TRBV5-1|TRBJ1-2
TGCGCCAGCAGCCGACAGGGGAACGGCTACACCTTC
CASSRQGNGYTF
>-|-|TRBV6-5|TRBJ1-1
TGTGCCAGCAGTTACGGTGCCGGGTCTGAAGCTTTCTTT
CASSYGAGSEAFF
>-|few|TRBV7-9|TRBJ1-3
TGTGCCAGCAGACCGGACTGGAACTCTGGAAACACCATATATTTT
CASRPDWNSGNTIYF
>-|many|TRBV7-6|TRBJ1-1
TGTGCCAGCAGCTTAGCGCGATGGACTGAAGCTTTCTTT
CASSLARWTEAFF
>TRBD1|-|TRBV20-1|TRBJ1-5
TGCAGTGCTAGACTAACAGGGGGCGGGCAGCCCCAGCATTTT
CSARLTGGGQPQHF
>-|-|TRBV10-3|TRBJ1-3
TGTGCCATCAGCGAACAGGGTGATGGCTATGGAAACACCATATATTTT
CAISEQGDGYGNTIYF
>-|-|TRBV9|TRBJ1-2
TGTGCCAGCAGCGTAGTTGAGGGCACTAACTATGGCTACACCTTC
CASSVVEGTNYGYTF
>-|-|TRBV24-1|TRBJ1-5
TGTGCCACCAGTGCGGGGGAGCAGGGGAGCAATCAGCCCCAGCATTTT
CATSAGEQGSNQPQHF
>-|-|TRBV12-3/TRBV12-4|TRBJ2-7
TGTGCCAGCAGGGCATTCGGCTCCTACGAGCAGTACTTC
CASRAFGSYEQYF
>-|-|TRBV5-4|TRBJ1-6
TGTGCCAGCAGCTTGGGGGGGGGCAATAATTCACCCCTCCACTTT
CASSLGGGNNSPLHF
>-|many|TRBV7-9|TRBJ1-6
TGTGCCAGCAGCTTAGCCGGGGGACGATCACCCCTCCACTTT
CASSLAGGRSPLHF
>-|-|TRBV12-3/TRBV12-4|TRBJ2-7
TGTGCCAGCAGTGGGCTGCGGATCTCCTACGAGCAGTACTTC
CASSGLRISYEQYF
>-|-|TRBV5-1|TRBJ2-5
TGCGCCAGCAGGTTAGGGGTCGGAGAAGAGACCCAGTACTTC
CASRLGVGEETQYF
>-|-|TRBV27|TRBJ1-2
TGTGCCAGCAGTTTATATCCTGACTATGGCTACACCTTC
CASSLYPDYGYTF
>-|many|TRBV15|TRBJ2-5
TGTGCCACCAGCAGAGACGAAGAGGAGACCCAGTACTTC
CATSRDEEETQYF
>-|-|TRBV7-9|TRBJ2-5
TGTGCCAGCAGCTTCGGAGGGAGAGGCGCGACCCAGTACTTC
CASSFGGRGATQYF
>-|many|TRBV10-3|TRBJ2-7
TGTGCCATCAGTGTCCGGGACACACCCTACGAGCAGTACTTC
CAISVRDTPYEQYF
>-|-|TRBV12-3/TRBV12-4|TRBJ1-1
TGTGCCAGCAGTAGAGCAGCGAACACTGAAGCTTTCTTT
CASSRAANTEAFF
>TRBD1|many|TRBV20-1|TRBJ1-2
TGCAGTGCTTCCCCGGGACAGGGCGGGCGCTACACCTTC
CSASPGQGGRYTF
>-|few|TRBV6-6|TRBJ1-2
TGTGCCAGCAACGACGGGGTCCACTATGGCTACACCTTC
CASNDGVHYGYTF
>TRBD2|many|TRBV10-3|TRBJ2-7
TGTGCCATCAAAGCGGGAGGGGACTACGAGCAGTACTTC
CAIKAGGDYEQYF
>TRBD1|many|TRBV15|TRBJ1-2
TGTGCCACCAGCAGAGAAGACAGGGAGGCCTACACCTTC
CATSREDREAYTF
>TRBD1|-|TRBV7-2|TRBJ2-5
TGTGCCAGCAGCGATGCCGGGACAGGAGCTCGTAAGGAGACTCAGTACTTC
CASSDAGTGARKETQYF
>TRBD1|many|TRBV10-3|TRBJ1-4
TGTGCCATCAGTGAGTCCCGGGACAGGGGGACAAAACTGTTTTTT
CAISESRDRGTKLFF
>-|-|TRBV10-3|TRBJ1-4
TGTGCCACCACCTTGGACAGCCTCACTTGGAAACTGTTTTTT
CATTLDSLTWKLFF